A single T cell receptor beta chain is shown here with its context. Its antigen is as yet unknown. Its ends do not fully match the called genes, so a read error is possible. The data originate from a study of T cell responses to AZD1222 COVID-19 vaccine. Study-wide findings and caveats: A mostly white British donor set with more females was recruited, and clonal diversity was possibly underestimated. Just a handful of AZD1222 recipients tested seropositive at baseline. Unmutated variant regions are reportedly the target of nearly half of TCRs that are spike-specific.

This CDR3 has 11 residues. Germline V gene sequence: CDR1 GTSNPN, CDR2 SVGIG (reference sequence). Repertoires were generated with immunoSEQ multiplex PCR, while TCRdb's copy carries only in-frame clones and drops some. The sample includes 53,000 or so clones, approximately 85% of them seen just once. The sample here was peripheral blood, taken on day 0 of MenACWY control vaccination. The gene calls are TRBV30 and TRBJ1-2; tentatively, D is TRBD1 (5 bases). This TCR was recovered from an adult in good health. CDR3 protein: CAWSLGVSPVF. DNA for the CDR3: TGTGCCTGGAGCCTGGGGGTTTCCCCTGTCTTC.